This T cell receptor (beta chain) was recovered during a study of T-cell reconstitution after alpha-beta-depleted transplantation in children. Study-level results: Reportedly, alpha-beta T cells present about two months post-transplant originated from several hundred expanded clones of graft origin.

V lost 5 bases, J lost 0 bases, and 9 bases stayed unmatched. The CDR3 totals 19 residues. Preparation of the TCRbeta library was carried out with unique molecular identifiers. TCRdb passed the PCR reads through MiXCR, listing each CDR3 protein once. Of about 490,000 distinct CDR3 sequences listed, about 10% are singletons. This clonotype turned up a few times. The antigen is not known. The chain uses TRBV12-3 or TRBV12-4 and TRBJ2-4, with 14 bases that match TRBD2. The source of this sequence is a child aged 2 to 10 with inherited bone marrow failure, due to receive a stem cell transplant. The material was PBMCs, obtained before TCRalphabeta/CD19-depleted stem cell transplant. The CDR3 DNA follows: TGTGCCAGCAGTCCCGGGACTAGCGGGGGTAGTCTAGCCAAAAACATTCAGTACTTC. Translating gives CASSPGTSGGSLAKNIQYF.